This entry lists 22 T cell receptor beta chains sequenced from one sample in a study of cytomegalovirus exposure and HLA in healthy donors. The PCR made use of 60 Vbeta and 13 Jbeta primers. Using immunoSEQ multiplex PCR, the repertoire was profiled, and TCRdb retains in-frame clones only, with some absent. This sample has approximately 190,000 clones, with around 75% found just once. The specimen sequenced was PBMCs. The receptors come from a middle-aged man in good health and CMV-seropositive.

In this sample, this clone turned up once. The chain combines TRBV7-3 with TRBJ2-2; D is ambiguous. Germline loops: CDR1 SGHTA, CDR2 FQGTGA. CDR3 length: 12 residues. The germline V and J ends were trimmed by 5 bases and 7 bases, with 8 bases remaining between them. The CDR3 nucleotides are TGTGCCAGCAGCCACGGTGTCGGGGAGCTGTTTTTT. Residues: CASSHGVGELFF.

A few counts support this clone. The genes are TRBV4-2 and TRBJ2-7; 11 nucleotides line up with TRBD2. This CDR3 has 18 amino acids. The V gene end was trimmed by 0 bases and the J gene end by 1 base; junction bases not matched to a gene: 8. Germline CDR1 reads LGHNA; CDR2 reads YNFKEQ. CDR3 residues: CASSQEASSGGKSYEQYF. CDR3 coding DNA: TGTGCCAGCAGCCAAGAGGCGTCTAGCGGGGGGAAATCCTACGAGCAGTACTTC.

The J gene is TRBJ2-7, the V gene TRBV4-3, with D possibly being TRBD1 (5 bases). CDR1 and CDR2 from the germline V gene are LGHNA and YSLEER. The CDR3 is 14 amino acids. Trimming left V 4 bases short and J 1 base short, with 11 bases between. The CDR3 DNA reads as TGCGCCAGCAGCCCGGAGCAGGGATCCTACGAGCAGTACTTC. This translates into CASSPEQGSYEQYF.

This chain uses TRBV30 with TRBJ1-1; no clear D gene. The CDR3 totals 12 residues. Trimming cost V 7 bases and J 13 bases, with 22 bases left between them. Germline V lookup: CDR1 GTSNPN, CDR2 SVGIG (reference sequence). CDR3 bases: TGTGCCTTACGCGGTGGGTCCTACCCTAGTTTCTTT. Amino acid sequence: CALRGGSYPSFF.

V is TRBV6-4 and J is TRBJ1-1; D is undetermined. Germline loops: CDR1 MRHNA, CDR2 SNTAGT. V was clipped by 2 bases and J by 1 base, with 14 bases between them. The length of the CDR3 is 16 residues. The CDR3: CASSDVESETNTEAFF. CDR3 sequence (DNA): TGTGCCAGCAGTGACGTCGAGTCGGAGACGAACACTGAAGCTTTCTTT.

The chain links TRBV27 to TRBJ2-3; 8 bases are a match to TRBD2. The CDR3 has 13 residues. After removal of 6 bases from V and 6 bases from J, the junction contained 5 bases not matched to a gene. Germline V gives CDR1 MNHEY, CDR2 SMNVEV (reference sequence). In nucleotides, the CDR3 is TGTGCCAGCAGGGGCGGGGGGTCTGATACGCAGTATTTT. Translation gives CASRGGGSDTQYF.

This chain connects TRBV7-3 to TRBJ2-7; D call uncertain. V was shortened by 4 bases and J by 5 bases, with 12 bases between the two germline ends. Germline CDR1 SGHTA, CDR2 FQGTGA. This CDR3 has 13 residues. The DNA of the CDR3 is TGTGCCAGCAGCTACGAATCTGGCAACGAGCAGTACTTC. Protein sequence: CASSYESGNEQYF.

This clone has a handful of counts. The J gene is TRBJ1-1, the V gene TRBV7-3; D is unresolved. CDR3 length: 13 residues. Germline CDR1 and CDR2: SGHTA and FQGTGA. V was cut by 1 base and J by 5 bases, with 8 bases left in between. The CDR3, as DNA: TGTGCCAGCAGCTTAATCCGGGAAACTGAAGCTTTCTTT. Translating gives CASSLIRETEAFF.

This chain connects TRBV16 to TRBJ1-4, with 7 bases lining up with TRBD1. V was pared by 7 bases and J by 7 bases, with 12 bases of the junction left unmatched. Germline CDR1 and CDR2: KGHSY and FQNENV. The CDR3 spans 15 residues. CDR3 residues: CASTSIEAGGEKLFF. As DNA, the CDR3 is TGTGCCAGCACCTCAATCGAGGCAGGGGGTGAAAAACTGTTTTTT.

The V call is TRBV5-1, the J call TRBJ2-3; tentatively, D is TRBD2 (7 bases). With 6 bases removed from V and 2 bases from J, the gap between germline ends came to 16 bases. CDR1 SGHRS and CDR2 YFSETQ come from the germline V gene. The CDR3 loop spans 15 amino acids. This CDR3 is CASKSGEGNTDTQYF. CDR3 coding DNA: TGCGCCAGCAAATCAGGGGAGGGGAACACAGATACGCAGTATTTT. The full variable domain, in which reference TRBV5-1 and TRBJ2-3 provide the parts outside the CDR3, is KAGVTQTPRYLIKTRGQQVTLSCSPISGHRSVSWYQQTPGQGLQFLFEYFSETQRNKGNFPGRFSGRQFSNSRSEMNVSTLELGDSALYLCASKSGEGNTDTQYFGPGTRLTVL.

The chain recombines TRBV7-9 with TRBJ2-3; 7 bases align to TRBD2. J gave up 4 bases and V 6 bases, and 1 base lay outside the gene matches. This CDR3 contains 12 residues. In germline, CDR1 is SEHNR, CDR2 FQNEAQ (reference sequence). CDR3 in DNA: TGTGCCAGCAGGGGGGGGGCAGATACGCAGTATTTT. Translating it yields CASRGGADTQYF.

This rearrangement joins TRBV5-4 to TRBJ1-4, with 9 positions matching TRBD1. The CDR3 sequence is 14 residues long. V trimming: 4 bases; J trimming: 7 bases; junction bases outside the gene matches: 5. Per the germline V gene, CDR1 is SGHNT and CDR2 is YYREEE (reference sequence). CDR3 sequence reads: CASSLDRGPEKLFF. The CDR3 DNA reads TGTGCCAGCAGCCTGGACAGGGGCCCTGAAAAACTGTTTTTT.

V gene TRBV2 combines with J gene TRBJ2-7; TRBD1 is a possible D gene (5 bases). The CDR3 totals 13 residues. V was trimmed by 8 bases and J by 0 bases, leaving 11 bases between them. Per the germline V gene, CDR1 is SNHLY and CDR2 is FYNNEI. The CDR3 region is CASQDTRSYEQYF. CDR3 coding DNA: TGTGCCAGCCAGGACACCCGCTCCTACGAGCAGTACTTC.

This chain uses TRBV9 with TRBJ2-5, with TRBD2 as a possible D gene (7 bases). The CDR3 runs to 16 residues. The germline CDR1 and CDR2 sequences are SGDLS and YYNGEE. V lost 0 bases, J lost 1 base, and 13 bases lay in between. The CDR3 sequence is CASSVVGRGAQETQYF. The CDR3 nucleotides read TGTGCCAGCAGCGTAGTTGGGAGGGGGGCCCAAGAGACCCAGTACTTC.

As to this clone: At one end the junction does not follow the germline gene, possibly because of a read error. Other DNA sequences in the sample encode the same CDR3. The chain links TRBV27 to TRBJ2-2, with D unclear. This CDR3 region has 15 residues. Germline V CDR1 and CDR2: MNHEY, SMNVEV (reference sequence). CDR3 bases: TGTGCTAGCAGTCTCGACATCCCGAACACCGGGGAGCTGTTTTTT. Translation: CASSLDIPNTGELFF.

The chain combines TRBV7-2 with TRBJ2-1, with TRBD2 identical over 8 bases. The trim removed 1 base at V and 2 bases at J, leaving 1 base unmatched. In germline, CDR1 is SGHTA, CDR2 FQGNSA. The CDR3 extends over 15 amino acids. As DNA, the CDR3 is TGTGCCAGCAGCTTAGACGGGGGGGCCTACAATGAGCAGTTCTTC. It is translated as CASSLDGGAYNEQFF. The variable domain in full, with the rest retrieved from reference TRBV7-2 and TRBJ2-1, is GAGVSQSPSNKVTEKGKDVELRCDPISGHTALYWYRQSLGQGLEFLIYFQGNSAPDKSGLPSDRFSAERTGGSVSTLTIQRTQQEDSAVYLCASSLDGGAYNEQFFGPGTRLTVL.

This chain connects TRBV27 to TRBJ2-3; D is uncertain. V shed 0 bases and J shed 2 bases, with 12 bases lying between them. CDR1 is MNHEY and CDR2 is SMNVEV in the germline V gene (reference sequence). The CDR3 runs 16 residues. The CDR3 DNA is TGTGCCAGCAGTTTATCGATGGCACCGCCCACAGATACGCAGTATTTT. Translating it yields CASSLSMAPPTDTQYF.

The chain links TRBV2 to TRBJ1-1, with D possibly matching TRBD1 (6 bases). V lost 7 bases and J 11 bases, leaving 17 bases between the germline ends. The germline CDR1 and CDR2 sequences are SNHLY and FYNNEI. The CDR3 length is 12 residues. This CDR3 reads CASITGGSSAFF. As DNA, the CDR3 is TGTGCCAGCATAACGGGGGGCTCCTCGGCTTTCTTT.

V usage is TRBV6-5 and J usage is TRBJ2-7, with 8 bases identical to TRBD1. CDR3 length: 12 amino acids. The V and J ends lost 8 bases and 3 bases, in that order; junction bases with no gene match: 3. Germline values: CDR1 MNHEY, CDR2 SVGAGI. The CDR3 DNA is TGTGCCAGCGGACAGGGACTCTACGAGCAGTACTTC. Translating gives CASGQGLYEQYF.

This chain joins TRBV5-6 and TRBJ2-7, with a tentative D call TRBD2 (6 bases). CDR3 length: 17 residues. Trimming removed 0 bases from V and 0 bases from J, with 16 bases in between. CDR1 is SGHDT and CDR2 is YYEEEE in the germline V gene. CDR3 sequence (DNA): TGTGCCAGCAGCTTGGAGGGACTCTCCCCAAGCTCCTACGAGCAGTACTTC. Its translation: CASSLEGLSPSSYEQYF. Together with reference TRBV5-6 and TRBJ2-7, the CDR3 gives the full variable domain: DAGVTQSPTHLIKTRGQQVTLRCSPKSGHDTVSWYQQALGQGPQFIFQYYEEEERQRGNFPDRFSGHQFPNYSSELNVNALLLGDSALYLCASSLEGLSPSSYEQYFGPGTRLTVT.

The chain combines TRBV7-2 with TRBJ2-5, with a tentative D call TRBD2 (7 bases). V lost 1 base and J 7 bases, leaving 13 bases between the germline ends. CDR3 length equals 14 residues. Germline V gene data show CDR1 as SGHTA and CDR2 as FQGNSA. The CDR3 reads CASSLEGEGTTQYF. CDR3 bases: TGTGCCAGCAGCTTAGAGGGGGAGGGGACGACCCAGTACTTC.

This clone appeared a single time. The gene calls are TRBV18 and TRBJ2-5; 7 positions agree with TRBD1. The germline V gene encodes CDR1 KGHSH and CDR2 LQKENI. The V and J ends lost 1 base and 2 bases, in that order; junction bases with no gene match: 4. The CDR3 is made up of 15 amino acids. In DNA, the CDR3 is TGTGCCAGCTCACCACTGCCGGGACAGCAAGAGACCCAGTACTTC. Translating gives CASSPLPGQQETQYF.